A selection of T cell receptor beta chains follows, all from one sample in a study of T cells in Graves' hyperthyroidism and ophthalmopathy. A single record per CDR3 protein comes from TCRdb applying MiXCR to the multiplex PCR reads. There are 380,000 or so distinct CDR3 sequences in the sample; about 18% occur only once, and about 3.5% lies in the top ten. Source material: blood. The receptors were gathered from a woman aged 18-29 years with Graves' hyperthyroidism. Both conserved end residues are part of each CDR3. A D gene is named only where the DNA matches it firmly. Not every row has a clone size; where given, it reads once, few, many or a size class.

CDR3aa: CASSPPWPAQPQHF
CDR3nt: TGTGCCAGCTCACCACCGTGGCCAGCTCAGCCCCAGCATTTT
j_gene: TRBJ1-5
abundance: -
v_gene: TRBV18
d_gene: -

CDR3aa: CSARDPNTIYF
CDR3nt: TGCAGTGCTAGGGATCCAAACACCATATATTTT
j_gene: TRBJ1-3
abundance: many
v_gene: TRBV20-1
d_gene: -

CDR3aa: CASSQAPGDSLRTGELFF
CDR3nt: TGCGCCAGCAGCCAAGCCCCGGGAGACAGCCTCCGGACCGGGGAGCTGTTTTTT
j_gene: TRBJ2-2
abundance: -
v_gene: TRBV4-1
d_gene: -

CDR3aa: CASSFQARLGGYTF
CDR3nt: TGTGCCAGCAGTTTCCAGGCCAGGCTGGGGGGCTACACCTTC
j_gene: TRBJ1-2
abundance: many
v_gene: TRBV28
d_gene: -

CDR3aa: CASSQGQAGGDQETQYF
CDR3nt: TGTGCCAGCAGCCAAGGACAGGCAGGGGGCGACCAAGAGACCCAGTACTTC
j_gene: TRBJ2-5
abundance: -
v_gene: TRBV19
d_gene: TRBD1

CDR3aa: CATSDPRDATYEQYF
CDR3nt: TGTGCCACCAGTGATCCCCGGGACGCAACCTACGAGCAGTACTTC
j_gene: TRBJ2-7
abundance: many
v_gene: TRBV24-1
d_gene: -

CDR3aa: CASATALLNQPQHF
CDR3nt: TGTGCCAGCGCAACCGCCCTCCTCAATCAGCCCCAGCATTTT
j_gene: TRBJ1-5
abundance: many
v_gene: TRBV6-2/TRBV6-3
d_gene: -

CDR3aa: CASSLGKQWKGPIYGYTF
CDR3nt: TGCGCCAGCAGCTTGGGCAAGCAATGGAAGGGCCCGATCTATGGCTACACCTTC
j_gene: TRBJ1-2
abundance: -
v_gene: TRBV5-1
d_gene: -

CDR3aa: CATTPGGSPLYGYTF
CDR3nt: TGTGCCACCACGCCAGGGGGAAGTCCGCTTTATGGCTACACCTTC
j_gene: TRBJ1-2
abundance: many
v_gene: TRBV12-3/TRBV12-4
d_gene: TRBD1

CDR3aa: CASSPNGALGDTIYF
CDR3nt: TGTGCCAGCAGCCCCAATGGGGCCCTGGGGGACACCATATATTTT
j_gene: TRBJ1-3
abundance: few
v_gene: TRBV3-1
d_gene: -

CDR3aa: CASSLDRPPRETQYF
CDR3nt: TGTGCCAGCAGCTTAGATCGACCCCCGAGGGAGACCCAGTACTTC
j_gene: TRBJ2-5
abundance: -
v_gene: TRBV11-3
d_gene: -

CDR3aa: CASSLFQGAFTEAFF
CDR3nt: TGTGCCAGCAGCTTATTCCAGGGGGCTTTCACTGAAGCTTTCTTT
j_gene: TRBJ1-1
abundance: many
v_gene: TRBV11-1
d_gene: TRBD1

CDR3aa: CASRLDPGTQYF
CDR3nt: TGTGCCAGCAGATTAGACCCTGGGACCCAGTACTTC
j_gene: TRBJ2-5
abundance: many
v_gene: TRBV6-1
d_gene: -

CDR3aa: CVTSGQSYGYTF
CDR3nt: TGCGTGACGTCGGGACAGTCCTATGGCTACACCTTC
j_gene: TRBJ1-2
abundance: many
v_gene: TRBV20-1
d_gene: TRBD1

CDR3aa: CASSPPGGRTGLFCQPQHF
CDR3nt: TGTGCCAGCAGCCCCCCTGGGGGACGGACAGGGCTTTTTTGTCAGCCCCAGCATTTT
j_gene: TRBJ1-5
abundance: few
v_gene: TRBV28
d_gene: TRBD1

CDR3aa: CASSPGVGAFF
CDR3nt: TGTGCCAGCAGCCCGGGTGTTGGAGCTTTCTTT
j_gene: TRBJ1-1
abundance: few
v_gene: TRBV3-1
d_gene: -

CDR3aa: CASTVGGPKNIQYF
CDR3nt: TGTGCCAGCACCGTAGGTGGGCCCAAAAACATTCAGTACTTC
j_gene: TRBJ2-4
abundance: many
v_gene: TRBV28
d_gene: -

CDR3aa: CASSPSAYEQYF
CDR3nt: TGTGCCAGCAGCCCGAGTGCCTACGAGCAGTACTTC
j_gene: TRBJ2-7
abundance: -
v_gene: TRBV7-9
d_gene: -

CDR3aa: CASSLTGFEQYF
CDR3nt: TGTGCCAGCAGTTTGACAGGGTTTGAGCAGTACTTC
j_gene: TRBJ2-7
abundance: many
v_gene: TRBV28
d_gene: TRBD1

CDR3aa: CATKRGNSGNTIYF
CDR3nt: TGTGCCACCAAGAGGGGGAACTCTGGAAACACCATATATTTT
j_gene: TRBJ1-3
abundance: many
v_gene: TRBV24-1
d_gene: -

CDR3aa: CASSYSFYGYTF
CDR3nt: TGTGCCAGCAGTTATTCGTTCTATGGCTACACCTTC
j_gene: TRBJ1-2
abundance: many
v_gene: TRBV28
d_gene: -

CDR3aa: CSASQGSGYTF
CDR3nt: TGCAGTGCTAGCCAAGGGAGCGGCTACACCTTC
j_gene: TRBJ1-2
abundance: many
v_gene: TRBV20-1
d_gene: -

CDR3aa: CASSRSITGGSLRELFF
CDR3nt: TGTGCCAGCAGCCGATCAATTACAGGGGGTAGTCTCCGGGAGCTGTTTTTT
j_gene: TRBJ2-2
abundance: many
v_gene: TRBV11-2
d_gene: TRBD1

CDR3aa: CASSPGEGNIKYF
CDR3nt: TGTGCCAGCAGCCCCGGGGAGGGAAACATTAAGTACTTC
j_gene: TRBJ2-4
abundance: -
v_gene: TRBV5-6
d_gene: TRBD2

CDR3aa: CASSLEVLSPLHF
CDR3nt: TGTGCCAGCAGCTTAGAAGTTTTGTCACCCCTCCACTTT
j_gene: TRBJ1-6
abundance: few
v_gene: TRBV11-2
d_gene: -

CDR3aa: CASSEGTGGQPQHF
CDR3nt: TGTGCCAGCAGCGAAGGGACAGGCGGTCAGCCCCAGCATTTT
j_gene: TRBJ1-5
abundance: many
v_gene: TRBV3-1
d_gene: TRBD1

CDR3aa: CASSPRDRGHSPLHF
CDR3nt: TGTGCCAGCTCACCCCGGGACAGGGGACATTCACCCCTCCACTTT
j_gene: TRBJ1-6
abundance: few
v_gene: TRBV18
d_gene: TRBD1

CDR3aa: CASSQDWGGNQPQHF
CDR3nt: TGTGCCAGCAGCCAAGATTGGGGGGGGAATCAGCCCCAGCATTTT
j_gene: TRBJ1-5
abundance: -
v_gene: TRBV4-2
d_gene: -

CDR3aa: CASSAGLAGGAGTQYF
CDR3nt: TGTGCCAGCAGTGCAGGACTAGCGGGGGGGGCGGGGACCCAGTACTTC
j_gene: TRBJ2-5
abundance: many
v_gene: TRBV6-4
d_gene: TRBD2

CDR3aa: CSVEAQGDGTIYF
CDR3nt: TGCAGCGTTGAAGCACAGGGGGACGGCACCATATATTTT
j_gene: TRBJ1-3
abundance: -
v_gene: TRBV29-1
d_gene: TRBD1

CDR3aa: CASRTQDSNQPQHF
CDR3nt: TGTGCCAGCAGGACTCAGGATAGCAATCAGCCCCAGCATTTT
j_gene: TRBJ1-5
abundance: many
v_gene: TRBV6-1
d_gene: -

CDR3aa: CASSSYRHSPNGYTF
CDR3nt: TGTGCCAGCAGCTCCTACCGGCACAGTCCGAATGGCTACACCTTC
j_gene: TRBJ1-2
abundance: many
v_gene: TRBV7-8
d_gene: -

CDR3aa: CASSRGGRDGNQPQHF
CDR3nt: TGTGCCAGCAGCCGCGGAGGCCGGGACGGGAATCAGCCCCAGCATTTT
j_gene: TRBJ1-5
abundance: many
v_gene: TRBV7-3
d_gene: -

CDR3aa: CASSSLPGNTEAFF
CDR3nt: TGTGCCAGCAGTTCTCTCCCGGGTAACACTGAAGCTTTCTTT
j_gene: TRBJ1-1
abundance: -
v_gene: TRBV6-2/TRBV6-3
d_gene: -

CDR3aa: CASSSGTGTNYGYTF
CDR3nt: TGTGCCAGCAGTTCCGGGACAGGGACTAACTATGGCTACACCTTC
j_gene: TRBJ1-2
abundance: many
v_gene: TRBV12-3/TRBV12-4
d_gene: TRBD1

CDR3aa: CAISEDSSETQYF
CDR3nt: TGTGCCATCAGCGAGGACAGCTCGGAGACCCAGTACTTC
j_gene: TRBJ2-5
abundance: many
v_gene: TRBV10-3
d_gene: -

CDR3aa: CASRGGQGRNQPQHF
CDR3nt: TGTGCCAGCAGGGGAGGACAGGGGAGGAATCAGCCCCAGCATTTT
j_gene: TRBJ1-5
abundance: many
v_gene: TRBV6-1
d_gene: TRBD1

CDR3aa: CASSDTSTDTQYF
CDR3nt: TGTGCCAGCAGTGACACTAGCACAGATACGCAGTATTTT
j_gene: TRBJ2-3
abundance: many
v_gene: TRBV6-4
d_gene: -

CDR3aa: CASSYQGGQGVAGELFF
CDR3nt: TGCGCCAGCAGCTACCAGGGGGGCCAGGGAGTGGCCGGGGAGCTGTTTTTT
j_gene: TRBJ2-2
abundance: -
v_gene: TRBV5-1
d_gene: -

CDR3aa: CAWSVPYGGSPLHF
CDR3nt: TGTGCCTGGAGTGTCCCCTACGGAGGTTCACCCCTCCACTTT
j_gene: TRBJ1-6
abundance: few
v_gene: TRBV30
d_gene: -

CDR3aa: CASRARQGNYGYTF
CDR3nt: TGTGCCAGCAGGGCGAGACAGGGGAACTATGGCTACACCTTC
j_gene: TRBJ1-2
abundance: -
v_gene: TRBV2
d_gene: TRBD1

CDR3aa: CASSLVTGTEAFF
CDR3nt: TGTGCCAGCAGCTTAGTGACGGGCACTGAAGCTTTCTTT
j_gene: TRBJ1-1
abundance: many
v_gene: TRBV7-9
d_gene: -

CDR3aa: CASSYRDSRSSGELFF
CDR3nt: TGTGCCAGCAGTTACAGGGACTCAAGGTCGTCCGGGGAGCTGTTTTTT
j_gene: TRBJ2-2
abundance: many
v_gene: TRBV6-5
d_gene: -

CDR3aa: CASSLSGTYNYGYTF
CDR3nt: TGTGCCAGCAGTTTATCCGGGACATATAACTATGGCTACACCTTC
j_gene: TRBJ1-2
abundance: -
v_gene: TRBV27
d_gene: -

CDR3aa: CASRGGVSEAFF
CDR3nt: TGTGCCAGCAGGGGTGGAGTGTCTGAAGCTTTCTTT
j_gene: TRBJ1-1
abundance: many
v_gene: TRBV28
d_gene: -

CDR3aa: CASNVGGELFF
CDR3nt: TGTGCCAGCAATGTAGGCGGGGAGCTGTTTTTT
j_gene: TRBJ2-2
abundance: many
v_gene: TRBV2
d_gene: -

CDR3aa: CASNVKDGTRAYEQYF
CDR3nt: TGTGCCAGCAATGTAAAGGACGGGACGCGAGCCTACGAGCAGTACTTC
j_gene: TRBJ2-7
abundance: many
v_gene: TRBV2
d_gene: -

CDR3aa: CASSLPSGQGGETQYF
CDR3nt: TGTGCCAGCAGTTTGCCCTCCGGACAGGGAGGGGAGACCCAGTACTTC
j_gene: TRBJ2-5
abundance: -
v_gene: TRBV12-3/TRBV12-4
d_gene: -

CDR3aa: CASRTPRPTGELFF
CDR3nt: TGTGCCAGCAGAACCCCCCGGCCCACCGGGGAGCTGTTTTTT
j_gene: TRBJ2-2
abundance: many
v_gene: TRBV6-2/TRBV6-3
d_gene: -